Shown below are 4 T cell receptor beta chains from a single sample sequenced in a study of T cell repertoires in cytomegalovirus infection. TCRdb redid the calling of the reads with MiXCR, one entry per CDR3 protein. Here the sample spans about 300,000 distinct CDR3 sequences, roughly 9.3% being singletons. Material: PBMCs. These receptors came from a human donor in good health (CMV status not recorded). Some clones in this sample may be carry-over from other donors' samples.

This clonotype was picked up many times. The V and J genes are TRBV20-1 and TRBJ2-7; the D gene is possibly TRBD1 (6 bases). CDR1 is DFQATT and CDR2 is SNEGSKA in the germline V gene (reference sequence). V gave up 3 bases and J gave up 6 bases, with 12 bases separating them. This CDR3 has 12 residues. CDR3 sequence (DNA): TGCAGTGCTAGGCTGGACAGCGGCGAGCAGTACTTC. The encoded protein is CSARLDSGEQYF.

In this sample, this clonotype turned up a few times. The rearrangement joins TRBV29-1 to TRBJ2-5; 7 positions agree with TRBD1. Germline CDR1 and CDR2: SQVTM and ANQGSEA. J lost 5 bases, V lost 3 bases, and 6 bases had no gene match. The CDR3 loop spans 13 amino acids. CDR3 loop: CSVDGGRGETQYF. In nucleotides, the CDR3 is TGCAGCGTTGATGGGGGCAGGGGGGAGACCCAGTACTTC.

This clonotype appeared many times. V is TRBV19 and J is TRBJ2-3; 7 bases line up with TRBD1. Germline loops: CDR1 LNHDA, CDR2 SQIVND (reference sequence). The length of the CDR3 is 15 residues. V lost 4 bases to trimming and J lost 4 bases; unmatched junction nucleotides: 8. Written as DNA, the CDR3 is TGTGCCAGTAGTAACCCTACTAGGGGGCCAGATACGCAGTATTTT. Translation: CASSNPTRGPDTQYF.

The table lists this clonotype with many counts. The chain uses TRBV7-2 and TRBJ1-5, with D possibly TRBD1 on 6 matching bases. Germline V gene sequence: CDR1 SGHTA, CDR2 FQGNSA. The V gene lost 0 bases and the J gene lost 3 bases, with 9 bases spanning the gap. The CDR3 is made up of 15 amino acids. For the CDR3, the DNA is TGTGCCAGCAGCTTAGCGGACAGAATCAATCAGCCCCAGCATTTT. This sequence encodes CASSLADRINQPQHF. The full variable domain, its missing parts supplied by reference TRBV7-2 and TRBJ1-5, is GAGVSQSPSNKVTEKGKDVELRCDPISGHTALYWYRQSLGQGLEFLIYFQGNSAPDKSGLPSDRFSAERTGGSVSTLTIQRTQQEDSAVYLCASSLADRINQPQHFGDGTRLSIL.